The clone carrying this T cell receptor (beta chain) was recorded at least ten times. The antigen is unknown. Individuals with ophthalmopathy presented a Clinical Activity Score of at least 3, a NOSPECS grade of at least 4 and a duration under 3 months. Extraction of PBMCs used around 9.6 ml of fresh peripheral blood. These data belong to a study of T cells in Graves' hyperthyroidism and ophthalmopathy. Amplified TCR beta CDR3 regions came from RNA transcripts. With the HTBI primer set, the TCR CDR3 went through a first round of RT-PCR. TCRdb reanalysed the multiplex PCR reads using MiXCR and keeps one entry per CDR3 protein. The sample lists roughly 350,000 distinct CDR3 sequences, around 15% occurring once. Study results and limitations: Most thyroid clonotypes that were expanded above 0.001 also turned up in blood.

Germline V lookup: CDR1 KGHSH, CDR2 LQKENI. The CDR3 sequence is 13 residues long. Trimming stripped 10 bases from V and 8 bases from J, with 18 bases between. The V gene is TRBV18, the J gene TRBJ2-1, with a weak D call TRBD1 (7 bases). The receptor was isolated from a woman in her twenties or thirties with Graves' ophthalmopathy. The sequenced sample was blood. The CDR3 coding sequence is TGTGCCACCTCTCGAGGAGGGGGCGATGAGCAGTTCTTC. This translates into CATSRGGGDEQFF.